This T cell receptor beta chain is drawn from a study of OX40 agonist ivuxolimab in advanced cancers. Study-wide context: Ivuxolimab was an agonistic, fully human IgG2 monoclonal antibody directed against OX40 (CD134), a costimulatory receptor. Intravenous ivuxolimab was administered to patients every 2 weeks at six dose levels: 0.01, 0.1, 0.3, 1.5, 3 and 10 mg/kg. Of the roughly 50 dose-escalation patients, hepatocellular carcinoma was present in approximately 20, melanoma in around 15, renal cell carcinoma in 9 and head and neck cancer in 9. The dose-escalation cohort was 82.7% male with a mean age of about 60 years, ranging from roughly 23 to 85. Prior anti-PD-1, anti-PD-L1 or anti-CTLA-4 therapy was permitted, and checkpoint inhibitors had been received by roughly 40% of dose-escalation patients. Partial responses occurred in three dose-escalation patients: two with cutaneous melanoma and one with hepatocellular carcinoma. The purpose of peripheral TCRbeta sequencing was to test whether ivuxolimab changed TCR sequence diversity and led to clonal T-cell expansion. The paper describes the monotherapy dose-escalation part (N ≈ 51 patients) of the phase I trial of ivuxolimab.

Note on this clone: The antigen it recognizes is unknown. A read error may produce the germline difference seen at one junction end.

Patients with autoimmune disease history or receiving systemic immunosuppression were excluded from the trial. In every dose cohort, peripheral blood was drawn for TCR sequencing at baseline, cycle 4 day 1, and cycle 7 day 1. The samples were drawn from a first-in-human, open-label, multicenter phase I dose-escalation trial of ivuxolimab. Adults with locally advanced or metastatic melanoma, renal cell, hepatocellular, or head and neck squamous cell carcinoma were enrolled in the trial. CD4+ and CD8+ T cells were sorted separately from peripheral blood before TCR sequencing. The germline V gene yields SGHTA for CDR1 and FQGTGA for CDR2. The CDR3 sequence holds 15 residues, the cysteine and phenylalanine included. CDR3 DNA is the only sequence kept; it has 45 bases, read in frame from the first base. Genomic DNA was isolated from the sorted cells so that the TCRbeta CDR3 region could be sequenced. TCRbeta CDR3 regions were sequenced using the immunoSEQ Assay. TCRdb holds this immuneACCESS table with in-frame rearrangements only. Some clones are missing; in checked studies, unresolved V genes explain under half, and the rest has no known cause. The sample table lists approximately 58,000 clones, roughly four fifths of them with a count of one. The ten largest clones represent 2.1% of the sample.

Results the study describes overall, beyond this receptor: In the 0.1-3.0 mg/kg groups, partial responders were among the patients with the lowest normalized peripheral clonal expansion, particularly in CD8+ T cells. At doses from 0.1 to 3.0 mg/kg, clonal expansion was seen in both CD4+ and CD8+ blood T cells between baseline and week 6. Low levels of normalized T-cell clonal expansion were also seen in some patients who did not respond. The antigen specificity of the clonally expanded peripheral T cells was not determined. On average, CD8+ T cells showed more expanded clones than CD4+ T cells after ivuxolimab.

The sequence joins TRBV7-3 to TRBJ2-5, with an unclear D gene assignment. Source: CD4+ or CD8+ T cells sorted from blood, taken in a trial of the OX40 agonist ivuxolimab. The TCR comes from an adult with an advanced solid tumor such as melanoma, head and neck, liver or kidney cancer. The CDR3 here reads CASSLTRVAGETQYF. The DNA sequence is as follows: TGTGCCAGCAGTTTAACCCGAGTAGCTGGGGAGACCCAGTACTTC.